This T cell receptor (beta chain) is drawn from a study of neurological immune-mediated disorders. A word on this clonotype: An end of the junction does not agree with germline; a read error may underlie this.

Unsorted libraries were generated from 2 million PBMCs. These cells had been stored in RNAlater at -80 C. Every sequencing run generated over 160 million TCR-beta sequences from 15-18 subjects. From the 5' RACE reads, TCRdb called clonotypes with MiXCR, one entry per CDR3 protein. Among around 130,000 distinct CDR3 sequences listed, roughly 3.1% were seen once. Sequencing was carried out using PBMCs. The sequence came from a young woman with multiple sclerosis.

CDR3 DNA sequence: TGTGCCAGCAGTAAACAGGACACCTATGGCTACAACTTC. Its protein is CASSKQDTYGYNF. V usage is TRBV27 and J usage is TRBJ1-2, with D possibly being TRBD1 (5 bases). The CDR3 has 13 amino acids. Germline CDR1 is MNHEY and CDR2 is SMNVEV (reference sequence).